The 29 T cell receptor beta chains below come from one sample, sequenced in a study of T-cell reconstitution after alpha-beta-depleted transplantation in children. Preparation of the TCRbeta library used unique molecular identifiers. One entry per CDR3 protein, called by TCRdb with MiXCR from the PCR reads. The table has about 200,000 distinct CDR3 sequences, around 7% seen once. This specimen was PBMCs, taken before TCRalphabeta/CD19-depleted stem cell transplant. All receptors derive from a boy aged 2 to 10 with acute lymphoblastic leukemia, due to receive a stem cell transplant.

This clonotype was detected a few times. The gene calls are TRBV3-1 and TRBJ1-1; D remains unclear. CDR3 length: 16 amino acids. V was cut by 7 bases and J by 5 bases, with 23 bases left in between. Germline CDR1 reads LGHDT; CDR2 reads YNNKEL (reference sequence). The DNA of the CDR3 is TGTGCCAGCAACCCGCGAGAGGAGGGTCTTTGGACTGAAGCTTTCTTT. The encoded protein is CASNPREEGLWTEAFF.

This clonotype was picked up many times. The genes are TRBV12-3 or TRBV12-4 and TRBJ2-7; no reliable D call. The CDR3 is made up of 12 amino acids. V was pared by 7 bases and J by 0 bases, with 7 bases between. The CDR3 sequence is CASTPDSYEQYF. DNA of the CDR3: TGTGCCAGCACCCCCGACTCCTACGAGCAGTACTTC.

The sample holds a few counts of this clonotype. The rearrangement links TRBV7-8 to TRBJ2-7, with no clear D. CDR3 length equals 13 residues. V was trimmed by 5 bases and J by 2 bases, leaving 10 bases between them. Germline CDR1 and CDR2: SGHVS and FQNEAQ. The chain's CDR3 is CASSRGRTYEQYF. The CDR3 DNA reads TGTGCCAGCAGCAGAGGACGCACCTACGAGCAGTACTTC.

This clonotype showed up just a few times. V and J are TRBV4-3 and TRBJ2-7, with D tentatively TRBD2 (5 bases). Trimming removed 4 bases at V and 8 bases at J, with 15 bases between. CDR1 is LGHNA and CDR2 is YSLEER in the germline V gene. The CDR3 has 13 residues. CDR3 nucleotide sequence: TGCGCCAGCAGCCCGGGCCGAGGGCAGAAGCAGTACTTC. This sequence encodes CASSPGRGQKQYF.

The chain has TRBV9 and TRBJ1-3, with 8 nucleotides matching TRBD1. Germline CDR1 and CDR2: SGDLS and YYNGEE. V shed 4 bases, J shed 4 bases, and the junction held 7 bases outside the gene matches. The CDR3 is 15 residues long. CDR3 DNA: TGTGCCAGCAGCCCCTCTGGACAGGGAGGAAACACCATATATTTT. Protein product: CASSPSGQGGNTIYF.

This clonotype was recorded many times. V gene TRBV29-1 combines with J gene TRBJ1-2; 10 bases are a match to TRBD1. Germline CDR1 is SQVTM and CDR2 is ANQGSEA. This CDR3 has 12 amino acids. V gave up 4 bases and J gave up 9 bases; unmatched junction bases: 5. Here the CDR3 reads CSVGLGQGSYTF. DNA for the CDR3: TGCAGCGTTGGTCTGGGACAGGGGAGCTACACCTTC.

The V call is TRBV6-5, the J call TRBJ1-5; D might be TRBD1 (6 bases). The CDR3 sequence is 13 residues long. Germline CDR1 is MNHEY and CDR2 is SVGAGI. V was pared by 4 bases and J by 9 bases, with 13 bases between. CDR3 sequence (DNA): TGTGCCAGCAGTTCGCAGGGGCACCGGCCCCAGCATTTT. Protein sequence: CASSSQGHRPQHF.

This clonotype has only a few counts. This chain connects TRBV27 to TRBJ2-1, with TRBD2 matching over 7 bases. The CDR3 is made up of 13 amino acids. Germline assignment: CDR1 MNHEY and CDR2 SMNVEV (reference sequence). J was trimmed by 4 bases and V by 6 bases; bases with no gene match: 3. Written as DNA, the CDR3 is TGTGCCAGCAGCCCGGGGGGATACAATGAGCAGTTCTTC. It encodes CASSPGGYNEQFF.

To note about this clonotype: A read error may produce the germline difference seen at one junction end. The rearrangement joins TRBV20-1 to TRBJ2-4; D uncertain. This CDR3 region has 20 residues. Germline V gene sequence: CDR1 DFQATT, CDR2 SNEGSKA (reference sequence). The CDR3 nucleotides read TGCTGTGCTAGTGCTACCCTACGACCGACGCTTGATCTAGCCAAAAACATTCAGTACTTC. It codes for CCASATLRPTLDLAKNIQYF.

V and J are TRBV28 and TRBJ2-7, with 7 bases that match TRBD1. The CDR3 contains 17 residues. V lost 5 bases and J lost 2; bases outside the gene matches: 15. Germline CDR1 MDHEN, CDR2 SYDVKM. DNA of the CDR3: TGTGCCAGCAGTCCGCGGACAGGTCACAACCCGACCTACGAGCAGTACTTC. Protein: CASSPRTGHNPTYEQYF. The entire variable domain, with the rest obtained from reference TRBV28 and TRBJ2-7, is as follows: DVKVTQSSRYLVKRTGEKVFLECVQDMDHENMFWYRQDPGLGLRLIYFSYDVKMKEKGDIPEGYSVSREKKERFSLILESASTNQTSMYLCASSPRTGHNPTYEQYFGPGTRLTVT.

This clonotype was detected only a few times. The chain has TRBV19 and TRBJ2-1, with no clear D. The germline gives CDR1 LNHDA, CDR2 SQIVND (reference sequence). V lost 4 bases and J 10 bases, leaving 8 bases between the germline ends. The CDR3 covers 11 residues. The CDR3 protein is CASSNPKEQFF. CDR3 coding DNA: TGTGCCAGTAGTAATCCGAAAGAGCAGTTCTTC.

DNA of the CDR3: TGTGCCAGCAGCCCACACTCAACCGGGACTAATGACCTAGGGTCGTACAATGAGCAGTTCTTC. It is translated as CASSPHSTGTNDLGSYNEQFF. V and J are TRBV11-1 and TRBJ2-1, with TRBD2 matching 7 bases. Germline assignment: CDR1 SGHAT and CDR2 FQDESV (reference sequence). CDR3 size: 21 residues. V shed 5 bases and J 4 bases; nucleotides not matched to a gene: 26.

The table lists this clonotype with a few counts. CDR3 nucleotide sequence: TGCGCCAGCAGCCAAGATTACCCACTGGAGACCCAGTACTTC. Its protein is CASSQDYPLETQYF. The chain joins TRBV4-3 to TRBJ2-5; D is undetermined. Germline V CDR1 and CDR2: LGHNA, YSLEER. V lost 0 bases and J lost 5, with 10 bases in between. This CDR3 region has 14 residues.

This clonotype was detected ten times or more. The J gene is TRBJ2-5, the V gene TRBV28; D not resolved. V gave up 4 bases and J gave up 5 bases, with 8 bases separating them. The V gene's germline CDR1 is MDHEN and CDR2 SYDVKM. The CDR3 extends over 12 amino acids. CDR3 in amino acids: CASSSPMETQYF. The DNA for the CDR3 is TGTGCCAGCAGTTCCCCTATGGAGACCCAGTACTTC.

The CDR3 region has the DNA TGTGCCAGCAGTGAAGATGACAGGGTGCGGTCACCCCTCCACTTT. Protein sequence: CASSEDDRVRSPLHF. This chain joins TRBV6-1 and TRBJ1-6; the match to TRBD1 covers 7 bases. Trimming at V came to 1 base and at J to 10 bases, leaving 7 bases not matched to a gene. The CDR3 runs 15 residues. Germline CDR1 is MNHNS and CDR2 is SASEGT.

This clonotype was found a few times. Mismatch with germline at one junction end may stem from a read error. The CDR3 coding sequence is TGCAGCGCTAGAAGGTCGTTGGGCGGAGAGACCCAGTACTTC. Its translation: CSARRSLGGETQYF. This sequence joins TRBV20-1 and TRBJ2-5, with D uncertain. The CDR3 spans 14 residues. Germline V gene data show CDR1 as DFQATT and CDR2 as SNEGSKA (reference sequence).

This clonotype has at least ten counts. The chain joins TRBV27 to TRBJ2-1; 16 bases fit TRBD2. The CDR3 spans 18 residues. The junction had 4 bases not matched to a gene; V was cut back by 4 bases and J by 1 base. Germline CDR1 and CDR2: MNHEY and SMNVEV (reference sequence). The CDR3, as DNA: TGTGCCAGCAGTTCGGGACTAGCGGGGGGGCGGTCCTACAATGAGCAGTTCTTC. As protein: CASSSGLAGGRSYNEQFF.

This clonotype has a handful of counts. The genes are TRBV20-1 and TRBJ2-7; 13 bases map to TRBD2. CDR3 length: 18 residues. The germline V gene has CDR1 DFQATT and CDR2 SNEGSKA (reference sequence). V was clipped by 5 bases and J by 3 bases; unmatched bases: 16. CDR3 in DNA: TGCAGTGCTCGAGGTATCACTAGCGGGAGGGTTCCAGACTACGAGCAGTACTTC. Protein product: CSARGITSGRVPDYEQYF.

This clonotype was detected only a few times. This chain's CDR3 is CASSWEGENIQYF. The DNA of the CDR3 is TGTGCCAGCAGCTGGGAGGGGGAAAACATTCAGTACTTC. The chain uses TRBV5-5 and TRBJ2-4; weak D call: TRBD2 (7 bases). There are 13 residues in the CDR3. CDR1 and CDR2 from the germline V gene are SGHKS and YYEKEE (reference sequence). V lost 3 bases, J lost 5 bases, and 9 bases lay in between.

This clonotype was seen a handful of times. J is TRBJ1-2 and V is TRBV20-1; 7 bases are a match to TRBD1. Germline V gene sequence: CDR1 DFQATT, CDR2 SNEGSKA (reference sequence). Trimming took 4 bases from V and 4 from J; bases not matched to a gene: 0. This CDR3 contains 11 residues. The CDR3 region has the DNA TGCAGTGCTACAGGGGGCTATGGCTACACCTTC. Encoded protein: CSATGGYGYTF.

Many counts were recorded for this clonotype. The chain joins TRBV7-2 to TRBJ2-1, with a weak D call TRBD2 (5 bases). Trimming shortened V by 1 base and J by 0 bases, and 7 bases separated the two germline ends. The CDR3 contains 15 residues. Per germline, CDR1 SGHTA and CDR2 FQGNSA. The CDR3 DNA sequence: TGTGCCAGCAGCTTAGTTGGGAGCTCCTACAATGAGCAGTTCTTC. This codes for CASSLVGSSYNEQFF.

This clonotype was counted at least ten times. This rearrangement joins TRBV7-6 to TRBJ2-1; tentatively, D is TRBD1 or TRBD2 (5 bases each). The V end lost 5 bases, the J end lost 3 bases, and 14 bases lay between the germline ends. The CDR3 spans 15 residues. The germline gives CDR1 SGHVS, CDR2 FNYEAQ. The CDR3 loop is CASSPRDGIYNEQFF. In DNA form, the CDR3 reads TGTGCCAGCAGCCCACGGGACGGAATCTACAATGAGCAGTTCTTC.

This clonotype turned up a few times. The chain carries TRBV11-2 and TRBJ1-5; TRBD1 matches 12 bases. The germline CDR1 and CDR2 sequences are SGHAT and FQNNGV. The CDR3 is 20 residues long. With V trimmed by 5 bases and J by 2 bases, 16 bases remained unmatched. CDR3 sequence: CASSRAEPGQGAWGNQPQHF. As DNA, the CDR3 is TGTGCCAGCAGCAGAGCCGAACCGGGACAGGGGGCATGGGGCAATCAGCCCCAGCATTTT.

The chain joins TRBV6-2 or TRBV6-3 to TRBJ2-1; D unclear. The CDR3 is 14 amino acids. The V and J ends lost 0 bases and 3 bases respectively, with 6 bases between them. Germline loops: CDR1 MNHEY, CDR2 SVGEGT. CDR3 bases: TGTGCCAGCAGTTACTCGATAAGCTACAATGAGCAGTTCTTC. Amino acids: CASSYSISYNEQFF.

This clonotype turned up a few times. The V call is TRBV20-1, the J call TRBJ1-1, with 7 bases identical to TRBD1. With V trimmed by 5 bases and J by 0 bases, 6 bases remained unmatched. Germline loops: CDR1 DFQATT, CDR2 SNEGSKA (reference sequence). The length of the CDR3 is 14 residues. The CDR3 DNA follows: TGCAGTGCTTCGAAGGGACAGTTGAACACTGAAGCTTTCTTT. Amino acids: CSASKGQLNTEAFF.

J is TRBJ2-3 and V is TRBV12-3 or TRBV12-4; 9 bases are a match to TRBD2. The CDR3 totals 14 residues. Trimming at V came to 8 bases and at J to 7 bases, leaving 10 bases not matched to a gene. CDR3 protein: CASGRLAALHTQYF. The CDR3 nucleotides read TGTGCCAGCGGCCGACTAGCGGCCTTACATACGCAGTATTTT.

The chain links TRBV5-1 to TRBJ1-6; D gene ambiguous. The CDR3 totals 13 residues. V was trimmed by 4 bases and J by 2 bases, leaving 4 bases between them. The germline gives CDR1 SGHRS, CDR2 YFSETQ. CDR3 region: CASSDAYNSPLHF. The CDR3 nucleotides read TGCGCCAGCAGCGACGCCTATAATTCACCCCTCCACTTT.

CDR3 sequence (DNA): TGTGCCAGCAGCTACCCTTTTGGAGTATCCTATGGCTACACCTTC. This translates into CASSYPFGVSYGYTF. The chain has TRBV7-2 and TRBJ1-2; D call uncertain. Germline V gene data show CDR1 as SGHTA and CDR2 as FQGNSA. Trimming removed 4 bases at V and 4 bases at J, with 16 bases between. The CDR3 has 15 residues.

Many counts were recorded for this clonotype. The V and J genes are TRBV28 and TRBJ2-3; D could derive from TRBD1 or TRBD2 (5 bases each). This CDR3 has 16 amino acids. The germline V gene has CDR1 MDHEN and CDR2 SYDVKM. V was trimmed by 5 bases and J by 4 bases, leaving 19 bases between them. CDR3 DNA: TGTGCCAGCAGTCGGAATTGGGGGTATGAAGCAGATACGCAGTATTTT. It specifies CASSRNWGYEADTQYF. The variable domain in full, with the rest retrieved from reference TRBV28 and TRBJ2-3, is DVKVTQSSRYLVKRTGEKVFLECVQDMDHENMFWYRQDPGLGLRLIYFSYDVKMKEKGDIPEGYSVSREKKERFSLILESASTNQTSMYLCASSRNWGYEADTQYFGPGTRLTVL.